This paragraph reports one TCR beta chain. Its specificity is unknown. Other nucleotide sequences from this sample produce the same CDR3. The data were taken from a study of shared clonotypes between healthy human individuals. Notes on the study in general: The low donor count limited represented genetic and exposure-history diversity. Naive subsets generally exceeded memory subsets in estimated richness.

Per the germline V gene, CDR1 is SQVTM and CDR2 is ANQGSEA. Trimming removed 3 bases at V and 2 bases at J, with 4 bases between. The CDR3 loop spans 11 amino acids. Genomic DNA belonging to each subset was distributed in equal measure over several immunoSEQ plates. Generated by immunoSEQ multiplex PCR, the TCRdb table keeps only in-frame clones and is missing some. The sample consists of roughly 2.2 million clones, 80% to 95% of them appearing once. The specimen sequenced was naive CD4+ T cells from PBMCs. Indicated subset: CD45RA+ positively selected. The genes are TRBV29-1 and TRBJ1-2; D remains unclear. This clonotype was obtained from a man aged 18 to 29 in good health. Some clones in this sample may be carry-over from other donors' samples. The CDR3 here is CSVDRNYGYTF. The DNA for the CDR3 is TGCAGCGTTGACAGGAACTATGGCTACACCTTC. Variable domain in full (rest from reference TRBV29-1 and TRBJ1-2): SAVISQKPSRDICQRGTSLTIQCQVDSQVTMMFWYRQQPGQSLTLIATANQGSEATYESGFVIDKFPISRPNLTFSTLTVSNMSPEDSSIYLCSVDRNYGYTFGSGTRLTVV.